The T cell receptor (beta chain) under discussion was sequenced for a study of T cells in Graves' hyperthyroidism and ophthalmopathy. Overall study context: Staff took peripheral blood when the initial diagnosis was made, before any treatment began.

The V end was cut by 3 bases, the J end by 3 bases, with 13 bases between. CDR1 MNHEY and CDR2 SMNVEV come from the germline V gene (reference sequence). CDR3 length equals 15 residues. PBMCs were derived from 7.5 to 10 ml fresh peripheral blood. Amplified TCR beta CDR3 regions came from RNA transcripts. HTBI primers were used for first-round RT-PCR of the TCR CDR3. MiXCR was run by TCRdb on the multiplex PCR reads, yielding one entry per CDR3 protein. The sample yields about 350,000 distinct CDR3 sequences, approximately 15% seen once. This clonotype was recorded many times. Its antigen is currently unknown. Notes on the study in general: Among clonotypes expanded in thyroid above 0.001, most were also found in blood.

This chain joins TRBV27 and TRBJ2-3, with D hard to call. The sample comprised blood. This receptor was taken from a woman aged 25 to 45 with Graves' hyperthyroidism. This CDR3 reads CASSFAERVTDTQYF. The CDR3 DNA reads as TGTGCCAGCAGTTTTGCGGAGCGAGTGACAGATACGCAGTATTTT.